Listed here are 21 T cell receptor beta chains from one sample, sequenced in a study of blood T cell repertoires in COVID-19 (dated by TCRdb to about 2020). To prepare the library, the immunoSEQ multiplex PCR assay was applied. TCRdb carries this immuneACCESS record with in-frame sequences only. Its versions omit some clonotypes, under half of them owing to an unresolved V gene in the studies checked, with the rest unexplained. In all, the sample holds 150,000 to 200,000 clones, and 74% of those were seen once. The top ten hold under 3.5% of the sample. The specimen sequenced was peripheral blood. These receptors came from a woman aged 80 or over with acute or convalescent COVID-19.

The CDR3 DNA reads TGCGCCAGCAGCCAAGAGGGAGGAGGCCAGTTTTTCTCTGGGGCCAACGTCCTGACTTTC. It translates to CASSQEGGGQFFSGANVLTF. This chain connects TRBV4-3 to TRBJ2-6; perhaps TRBD2 as D (6 bases). The V gene's germline CDR1 is LGHNA and CDR2 YSLEER. The V gene lost 0 bases and the J gene lost 0 bases, with 18 bases spanning the gap. The CDR3 extends over 20 amino acids.

This clone was seen only a few times. V is TRBV29-1 and J is TRBJ2-3; TRBD2 is a possible D gene (6 bases). The V end was cut by 3 bases, the J end by 6 bases, with 22 bases between. This CDR3 contains 16 residues. Germline CDR1 and CDR2: SQVTM and ANQGSEA. CDR3 sequence (DNA): TGCAGCGTTGATGTCACCTTGGGAGGTGCTTCGGATACGCAGTATTTT. The encoded protein is CSVDVTLGGASDTQYF.

The chain carries TRBV10-2 and TRBJ1-5; weak D call: TRBD1 (5 bases). The length of the CDR3 is 14 residues. The germline gives CDR1 WSHSY, CDR2 SAAADI. V lost 6 bases and J lost 3, with 12 bases in between. The CDR3 protein is CASRERQLNQPQHF. The CDR3 region has the DNA TGCGCCAGCAGAGAAAGACAGCTCAATCAGCCCCAGCATTTT.

The chain carries TRBV3-1 (or the pseudogene TRBV3-2) and TRBJ1-6, with D perhaps matching TRBD1 (6 bases). Germline assignment: CDR1 LGHDT and CDR2 YNNKEL (reference sequence). The CDR3 extends over 17 amino acids. The V end was cut by 0 bases, the J end by 9 bases, with 18 bases between. DNA of the CDR3: TGTGCCAGCAGCCAAGATAGGGGGATCTTTGGGGCTTCACCCCTCCACTTT. It specifies CASSQDRGIFGASPLHF.

This clone came up a few times. J is TRBJ2-5 and V is TRBV5-8, with 12 positions matching TRBD2. Germline V gene lookup returns CDR1 SGHTS and CDR2 YDEGEE. This CDR3 comprises 16 residues. Unmatched junction bases numbered 4, after V lost 4 bases and J lost 0 bases. The CDR3 is CASSPWTSGDQETQYF. The CDR3, as DNA: TGTGCCAGCAGCCCATGGACTAGCGGGGACCAAGAGACCCAGTACTTC.

The chain uses TRBV28 and TRBJ2-1, with 11 bases matching TRBD1. The junction had 5 bases not matched to a gene; V was cut back by 3 bases and J by 4 bases. Germline CDR1 MDHEN, CDR2 SYDVKM. The CDR3 totals 16 residues. The DNA of the CDR3 is TGTGCCAGCAGTTTTCCCGGGACAGGGGGATACAATGAGCAGTTCTTC. It specifies CASSFPGTGGYNEQFF. Drawing the rest from reference TRBV28 and TRBJ2-1, the complete variable domain is DVKVTQSSRYLVKRTGEKVFLECVQDMDHENMFWYRQDPGLGLRLIYFSYDVKMKEKGDIPEGYSVSREKKERFSLILESASTNQTSMYLCASSFPGTGGYNEQFFGPGTRLTVL.

The genes are TRBV28 and TRBJ2-1; 7 nucleotides agree with TRBD1. V shed 5 bases and J 5 bases; nucleotides not matched to a gene: 9. This CDR3 comprises 15 residues. The germline CDR1 and CDR2 sequences are MDHEN and SYDVKM. CDR3 sequence (DNA): TGTGCCAGCAGTATTGGACAGGTCGGTGACAATGAGCAGTTCTTC. Translated: CASSIGQVGDNEQFF.

The J gene is TRBJ1-1, the V gene TRBV5-1; a weak D match, TRBD1 (6 bases). Germline V gives CDR1 SGHRS, CDR2 YFSETQ. V lost 3 bases to trimming and J lost 4 bases, with 10 bases between them. This CDR3 comprises 13 residues. CDR3 sequence: CASSWGRGTEAFF. CDR3 nucleotide sequence: TGCGCCAGCAGCTGGGGGCGAGGCACTGAAGCTTTCTTT.

The gene calls are TRBV24-1 and TRBJ2-1, with D possibly matching TRBD2 (6 bases). The CDR3 covers 16 residues. V dropped 4 bases and J dropped 0 bases, with 12 bases sitting between them. The V gene's germline CDR1 is KGHDR and CDR2 SFDVKD. CDR3 coding DNA: TGTGCCACCAGTGAGCCGGGACTCAGCTCCTACAATGAGCAGTTCTTC. As protein: CATSEPGLSSYNEQFF.

J is TRBJ2-5 and V is TRBV7-8; 7 nucleotides line up with TRBD1. The CDR3 totals 15 residues. From germline, CDR1 is SGHVS and CDR2 FQNEAQ. Trimming removed 5 bases from V and 9 bases from J; junction bases left unmatched: 15. Here the CDR3 reads CASSITGDPWWAQYF. Here the CDR3 DNA reads TGTGCCAGCAGCATAACAGGGGACCCTTGGTGGGCCCAGTACTTC.

The chain employs TRBV5-1 and TRBJ2-2; 10 bases fit TRBD2. CDR1 and CDR2 from the germline V gene are SGHRS and YFSETQ. J was trimmed by 5 bases and V by 4 bases; bases with no gene match: 2. The CDR3 loop spans 14 amino acids. The CDR3 region has the DNA TGCGCCAGCAGCCCTAGCGGGAGTACCGGGGAGCTGTTTTTT. Protein product: CASSPSGSTGELFF.

The chain employs TRBV10-3 and TRBJ2-1; TRBD2 matches 8 bases. V was clipped by 3 bases and J by 5 bases; unmatched bases: 6. This CDR3 is 15 amino acids long. Germline V CDR1 and CDR2: ENHRY, SYGVKD. The CDR3 DNA sequence: TGTGCCATCAGTGAAAGCGGGAGTGGCCACAATGAGCAGTTCTTC. It yields the protein CAISESGSGHNEQFF.

The rearrangement links TRBV4-3 to TRBJ1-2; 9 nucleotides agree with TRBD1. With V trimmed by 5 bases and J by 5 bases, 6 bases remained unmatched. CDR3 size: 14 residues. Germline V CDR1 and CDR2: LGHNA, YSLEER. CDR3 residues: CASSERTGDYGYTF. The CDR3 DNA reads TGCGCCAGCAGCGAACGGACAGGGGATTATGGCTACACCTTC.

The CDR3, as DNA: TGTGCCAGCAGCCCCAACCCGGGACTAGTGAACTACGAGCAGTACTTC. This translates into CASSPNPGLVNYEQYF. The chain recombines TRBV5-4 with TRBJ2-7; 8 nucleotides agree with TRBD2. The CDR3 covers 16 residues. Per germline, CDR1 SGHNT and CDR2 YYREEE (reference sequence). J was trimmed by 3 bases and V by 4 bases; bases with no gene match: 12.

DNA for the CDR3: TGTGCCACCAGTGACTACAAAAGGGTTGGTGGGACTAGCGGGAATGAGCAGTTCTTC. This translates into CATSDYKRVGGTSGNEQFF. The genes are TRBV24-1 and TRBJ2-1, with TRBD2 identical over 12 bases. V gave up 4 bases and J gave up 7 bases; unmatched junction bases: 16. Germline loops: CDR1 KGHDR, CDR2 SFDVKD. The CDR3 has 19 amino acids.

This clone was observed once. The rearrangement links TRBV4-3 to TRBJ1-2; unclear D gene. Trimming removed 0 bases at V and 2 bases at J, with 13 bases between. This CDR3 has 16 residues. CDR1 LGHNA and CDR2 YSLEER come from the germline V gene. The CDR3 sequence is CASSQDHSSRNYGYTF. The CDR3 DNA reads as TGCGCCAGCAGCCAAGATCACAGTTCCCGAAACTATGGCTACACCTTC.

The chain uses TRBV30 and TRBJ2-3, with TRBD2 identical over 7 bases. CDR3 length: 14 amino acids. The V gene end was trimmed by 3 bases and the J gene end by 6 bases; junction bases not matched to a gene: 9. CDR1 and CDR2 (germline): GTSNPN, SVGIG (reference sequence). CDR3 sequence: CAWRSGVGVDTQYF. CDR3 nucleotide sequence: TGTGCCTGGAGAAGCGGGGTGGGGGTTGATACGCAGTATTTT.

The V gene is TRBV3-1 (or the pseudogene TRBV3-2), the J gene TRBJ2-3; TRBD2 aligns across 10 bases. The germline V gene encodes CDR1 LGHDT and CDR2 YNNKEL (reference sequence). Trimming removed 6 bases from V and 1 base from J; junction bases left unmatched: 4. The CDR3 covers 15 residues. The CDR3 region has the DNA TGTGCCAGCAGTCCCGGGACTAGCGGCACAGATACGCAGTATTTT. It codes for CASSPGTSGTDTQYF.

The V gene is TRBV30, the J gene TRBJ2-1; D unresolved. There are 14 residues in the CDR3. Germline CDR1 and CDR2: GTSNPN and SVGIG (reference sequence). Trimming pared 0 bases from V and 3 bases from J, leaving 9 bases between. The CDR3 region is CAWSVTKIYNEQFF. The CDR3 nucleotides are TGTGCCTGGAGTGTAACTAAGATCTACAATGAGCAGTTCTTC.

A single count supports this clone. Other DNA sequences from this sample encode an identical CDR3 as well. The genes are TRBV7-2 and TRBJ1-2; no definite D call. CDR3 length equals 12 residues. The V end lost 5 bases, the J end lost 2 bases, and 6 bases lay between the germline ends. Germline V gene data show CDR1 as SGHTA and CDR2 as FQGNSA. As DNA, the CDR3 is TGTGCCAGCAGCCAGGCCAACTATGGCTACACCTTC. Translating gives CASSQANYGYTF.

The V gene is TRBV28, the J gene TRBJ1-3; D unresolved. Trimming shortened V by 7 bases and J by 0 bases, and 10 bases separated the two germline ends. Germline V gene data show CDR1 as MDHEN and CDR2 as SYDVKM. The CDR3 extends over 14 amino acids. CDR3 sequence: CASKLETSGNTIYF. The CDR3 DNA follows: TGTGCCAGCAAATTGGAGACCTCTGGAAACACCATATATTTT.